Listed below are T cell receptor beta chains from one sample, sequenced in a study of cytomegalovirus exposure and HLA in healthy donors. The table came from immunoSEQ multiplex PCR; TCRdb's copy has only in-frame clones and leaves some out. The repertoire consists of under 200,000 clones, with about 90% occurring once and the leading ten covering roughly 3%. The sample comprised PBMCs. These TCRs come from a woman under 30 in good health and CMV-seropositive. The CDR3 runs from the conserved cysteine through the conserved F or W. Fields, in order: J gene, V gene, D gene, clone size, CDR3 DNA, CDR3 protein. A D gene is named only where the DNA matches it firmly. Clone size is shown for a subset of rows, as once, few, many or a class of expanded clone.

TRBJ1-4,TRBV7-9,TRBD1,NA,TGTGCCAGCAGCTTCCGGACAGGGGTAGAAAAACTGTTTTTT,CASSFRTGVEKLFF
TRBJ1-2,TRBV4-1,NA,NA,TGCGCCAGCAGCCAAGACCTAATAAGTGGCTACACCTTC,CASSQDLISGYTF
TRBJ1-4,TRBV7-9,NA,NA,TGTGCCAGCAGCTTAGGCCAGGGCAACGAAAAACTGTTTTTT,CASSLGQGNEKLFF
TRBJ1-4,TRBV7-9,TRBD1,NA,TGTGCCAGCAGTCCCGACAGGGGGAAACTGTTTTTT,CASSPDRGKLFF
TRBJ1-1,TRBV5-1,NA,NA,TGCGCCAGCAGCTTGGGAGGGCTGAACACTGAAGCTTTCTTT,CASSLGGLNTEAFF
TRBJ1-1,TRBV4-1,NA,once,TGCGCCAGCAGCCAAGTCAGGTTCACTGAAGCTTTCTTT,CASSQVRFTEAFF
TRBJ1-4,TRBV4-2,TRBD1,NA,TGTGCCAGCAGCCGGTCACAGGGGAGAGAGGAAAAACTGTTTTTT,CASSRSQGREEKLFF
TRBJ2-5,TRBV19,NA,few,TGTGCCAGTAGTATCGGGAGCAAAGGAGAGACCCAGTACTTC,CASSIGSKGETQYF
TRBJ2-1,TRBV15,TRBD2,NA,TGTGCCACCAGTACGGGACTAGTATACAATGAGCAGTTCTTC,CATSTGLVYNEQFF
TRBJ1-1,TRBV27,NA,NA,TGTGCCAGCAGTTTAGCGCAGGGCACTGAAGCTTTCTTT,CASSLAQGTEAFF
TRBJ1-1,TRBV7-6,NA,NA,TGTGCCAGCAGTGAAACATTTATGAACACTGAAGCTTTCTTT,CASSETFMNTEAFF
TRBJ2-2,TRBV28,TRBD1,NA,TGTGCCAGCAGTTTACAGGGGGAAAAGGTCGGGGAGCTGTTTTTT,CASSLQGEKVGELFF
TRBJ2-1,TRBV4-2,NA,NA,TGTGCCAGCAGCCAAGGCGGGACAGTGATAGGCAATGAGCAGTTCTTC,CASSQGGTVIGNEQFF
TRBJ2-4,TRBV27,NA,once,TGTGCCAGCAGTTTCATAGGGCGGGGCAAAAACATTCAGTACTTC,CASSFIGRGKNIQYF
TRBJ2-7,TRBV5-4,TRBD1,few,TGTGCCAGCAGCTCCGGACAGGGGAGATACGAGCAGTACTTC,CASSSGQGRYEQYF
TRBJ2-7,TRBV6-5,TRBD2,NA,TGTGCCAGCAGTTACTCCCTAGCGGGAGGGTACGAGCAGTACTTC,CASSYSLAGGYEQYF
TRBJ1-1,TRBV18,NA,NA,TGTGCCAGCTCACCACGGGAAGGGCGGGGTAGCCCGAACACTGAAGCTTTCTTT,CASSPREGRGSPNTEAFF
TRBJ2-4,TRBV6-5,TRBD1,NA,TGTGCCAGCAGGACAGGGGGCAAAAACATTCAGTACTTC,CASRTGGKNIQYF
TRBJ2-2,TRBV5-4,TRBD1,NA,TGTGCCAGCAGCCCAGGGACAGGGGGTGAGACCGGGGAGCTGTTTTTT,CASSPGTGGETGELFF
TRBJ2-7,TRBV9,NA,NA,TGTGCCAGCAGCGTAGGGGGAGGAACTGAGCGGGACGAGCAGTACTTC,CASSVGGGTERDEQYF
TRBJ2-7,TRBV7-9,NA,NA,TGTGCCAGCAGCCGTCCCCTCGGGAACTTCTCCTACGAGCAGTACTTC,CASSRPLGNFSYEQYF
TRBJ2-1,TRBV7-9,NA,NA,TGTGCCAGCAGCTTTAAGCAGGGATTGGCCGACAATGAGCAGTTCTTC,CASSFKQGLADNEQFF
TRBJ1-1,TRBV13,NA,NA,TGTGCCAGCAGCTTGCGGGGTCTCGGTGAAGCTTTCTTT,CASSLRGLGEAFF
TRBJ1-2,TRBV9,TRBD1,NA,TGTGCCAGCAGCGTAGCTAGGACAGGGAAAAGCTATGGCTACACCTTC,CASSVARTGKSYGYTF
TRBJ1-2,TRBV5-5,TRBD1,NA,TGTGCCAGCAGCCCACCGGGACAGGGAACCGGCTACACCTTC,CASSPPGQGTGYTF
TRBJ2-3,TRBV2,NA,NA,TGTGCCAGCAGTGAAGACAGGGCGCCAGATACGCAGTATTTT,CASSEDRAPDTQYF
TRBJ2-6,TRBV27,TRBD1,NA,TGTGCCAGCAGTTTCCGGGACAGGGGCCTCTCTGGGGCCAACGTCCTGACTTTC,CASSFRDRGLSGANVLTF
TRBJ2-1,TRBV5-1,TRBD2,NA,TGCGCCAGCAGCTTGGCGCTAGCGGGAGATAGGGATGAGCAGTTCTTC,CASSLALAGDRDEQFF
TRBJ1-5,TRBV19,TRBD1,NA,TGTGCCAGTAGTATAGTGACAGGGAATAGCAATCAGCCCCAGCATTTT,CASSIVTGNSNQPQHF
TRBJ2-3,TRBV4-2,NA,once,TGTGCCAGCAGCCAAGACACTAGTAGCGCAGATACGCAGTATTTT,CASSQDTSSADTQYF
TRBJ2-5,TRBV28,TRBD1,once,TGTGCCAGCAGTAAGCTTCACAGGGGTCCGGGGACCCAGTACTTC,CASSKLHRGPGTQYF
TRBJ2-1,TRBV7-2,TRBD1,NA,TGTGCCAGCAGCCACGTACAGGGGGCCTACAATGAGCAGTTCTTC,CASSHVQGAYNEQFF
TRBJ2-3,TRBV5-1,TRBD2,NA,TGCGCCAGCAAGACTAGCGGGAGGACAGATACGCAGTATTTT,CASKTSGRTDTQYF
TRBJ1-1,TRBV30,NA,NA,TGTGCCTGGAACGGCAGGGCAATGAACACTGAAGCTTTCTTT,CAWNGRAMNTEAFF
TRBJ2-2,TRBV4-1,TRBD1,NA,TGCGCCAGCAGCCAGGGACAGAGCCCGAACACCGGGGAGCTGTTTTTT,CASSQGQSPNTGELFF
TRBJ2-7,TRBV4-2,TRBD2,NA,TGTGCCAGCAGCCAAGATCTAGCGGGTCCCTACGAGCAGTACTTC,CASSQDLAGPYEQYF
TRBJ2-7,TRBV11-2,TRBD1,NA,TGTGCCAGCAGCCCAGTCCGTTTGCAGGGGGCTCCCTACGAGCAGTACTTC,CASSPVRLQGAPYEQYF
TRBJ1-2,TRBV19,NA,once,TGTGCCAGTAGTACCTCGAGCATTAACTATGGCTACACCTTC,CASSTSSINYGYTF
TRBJ2-7,TRBV5-1,TRBD1,NA,TGCGCCAGCAGCGCGGCCGGGACAGGGATCGCAACCGAGCAGTACTTC,CASSAAGTGIATEQYF
TRBJ2-7,TRBV7-9,NA,NA,TGTGCCAGCAGCCCTCGAGCTCTCGAGCAGTACTTC,CASSPRALEQYF
TRBJ1-1,TRBV6-1,NA,NA,TGTGCCAGCAGCGCAACAGGGTTAGGGGCTTTCTTT,CASSATGLGAFF
TRBJ2-1,TRBV5-1,TRBD2,NA,TGCGCCAGCAGCTCCGGACTAGCGGGTACATCGAGCTCCTACAATGAGCAGTTCTTC,CASSSGLAGTSSSYNEQFF
TRBJ1-3,TRBV10-2,NA,NA,TGCGCCAGCAGGAGAGGACAGTTCTCTGGAAACACCATATATTTT,CASRRGQFSGNTIYF
TRBJ2-7,TRBV4-1,NA,NA,TGCGCCAGCAGCCATCTAGAGGGCTTCGCCTACGAGCAGTACTTC,CASSHLEGFAYEQYF
TRBJ2-7,TRBV15,TRBD1,NA,TGTGCCACCAGCCGACGGAGACAGGGGGCGAACGAGCAGTACTTC,CATSRRRQGANEQYF
TRBJ2-7,TRBV19,NA,NA,TGTGCCAGTAGTCCCAGGGGACTATCCAACGAGCAGTACTTC,CASSPRGLSNEQYF
TRBJ1-1,TRBV7-9,NA,NA,TGTGCCAGCAGCCCCCGGAGTGCCCCGAACACTGAAGCTTTCTTT,CASSPRSAPNTEAFF
TRBJ2-7,TRBV10-3,TRBD1,NA,TGTGCCATCAGGGGACAGTCGAGCTCCTACGAGCAGTACTTC,CAIRGQSSSYEQYF